This passage covers 15 T cell receptor beta chains from one sample sequenced in a study of regulatory T cells in long-lasting Graves disease (dated by TCRdb to about 2021). The library came from multiplex PCR. The sample was run on an Illumina HiSeq 4000. To build TCR beta libraries, CDR3 regions were amplified by Arm-PCR using iRepertoire HTBI primers. Using fastp at Q25 and MiXCR, TCRdb reprocessed the public reads and kept productive beta chains. A single entry per CDR3 protein holds the most common genes and DNA from its merged rows. This sample lists roughly 400,000 distinct CDR3 sequences; about a fifth were detected once. Around 21% of the sample lies in the top ten. The time point label for this specimen denotes: persistent/refractory GD, antithyroid drugs over 5 years with positive TRAb. For both TCR sequencing and RNA sequencing, RNA was extracted from PBMCs in TRIzol. Sequences were derived from peripheral blood mononuclear cells (PBMCs), sampled when the disease was refractory, from a patient treated with antithyroid drugs. All receptors derive from a female donor with Graves disease.

With respect to this clonotype: A much larger clone differs from this one at a single base, so this may be a read error. The chain carries TRBV6-6 and TRBJ2-5; the D gene is possibly TRBD2 (5 bases). CDR1 is MNHNY, CDR2 SVGAGI, per germline (reference sequence). The CDR3 consists of 16 residues. The CDR3 region is CASSYSITAAQGTQYF. CDR3 DNA sequence: TGTGCCAGCAGTTACTCGATAACAGCGGCCCAAGGGACCCAGTACTTC.

In this sample, this clonotype turned up many times. The gene calls are TRBV12-3 or TRBV12-4 and TRBJ1-2; 10 nucleotides align to TRBD1. Trimming removed 3 bases from V and 8 bases from J; junction bases left unmatched: 15. This CDR3 spans 17 amino acids. CDR3 in DNA: TGTGCCAGCAGTTTGGCCCCTCCCGGGACAGGGGATGGGGGCTACACCTTC. It codes for CASSLAPPGTGDGGYTF.

This clonotype came up many times. V usage is TRBV2 and J usage is TRBJ1-1; maybe TRBD1 (5 bases). V lost 8 bases, J lost 0 bases, and 10 bases lay in between. Looked up from germline, CDR1 is SNHLY and CDR2 is FYNNEI. The CDR3 has 13 residues. CDR3 in amino acids: CASGGFMNTEAFF. DNA for the CDR3: TGTGCCAGCGGGGGATTTATGAACACTGAAGCTTTCTTT.

This sequence joins TRBV25-1 and TRBJ2-7, with TRBD1 matching 8 bases. CDR1 MGHDK and CDR2 SYGVNS come from the germline V gene. The CDR3 runs 15 residues. V gave up 1 base and J gave up 0 bases; unmatched junction bases: 2. CDR3 protein: CASSEWGQASYEQYF. The CDR3 DNA reads TGTGCCAGCAGTGAATGGGGACAGGCCTCCTACGAGCAGTACTTC.

This clonotype was found many times. This rearrangement joins TRBV2 to TRBJ2-3; unclear D gene. This CDR3 contains 13 residues. Germline V gene data show CDR1 as SNHLY and CDR2 as FYNNEI. V was trimmed by 1 base and J by 4 bases, leaving 6 bases between them. The chain's CDR3 is CASSEDGADTQYF. The CDR3 DNA reads as TGTGCCAGCAGTGAAGATGGGGCAGATACGCAGTATTTT.

In this sample, this clonotype turned up once. This rearrangement joins TRBV4-1 to TRBJ2-5, with 12 bases aligning to TRBD2. Germline values: CDR1 MGHRA, CDR2 YSYEKL. Trimming removed 0 bases from V and 2 bases from J; junction bases left unmatched: 4. The CDR3 runs to 17 residues. For the CDR3, the DNA is TGCGCCAGCAGCCAAGATTTGCTAGCGGGAGGGCAAGAGACCCAGTACTTC. It specifies CASSQDLLAGGQETQYF.

This clonotype has more than one count but fewer than ten. The V call is TRBV18, the J call TRBJ2-5; TRBD1 might be the D (5 bases). Looked up from germline, CDR1 is KGHSH and CDR2 is LQKENI. The V and J ends lost 3 bases and 1 base respectively, with 15 bases between them. The CDR3 loop spans 16 amino acids. CDR3 in DNA: TGTGCCAGCTCACCCGTGGGGCTCAGTATCCAAGAGACCCAGTACTTC. Translating gives CASSPVGLSIQETQYF.

There are a few counts of this clonotype. The chain employs TRBV7-2 and TRBJ2-1; no firm D call. Germline V CDR1 and CDR2: SGHTA, FQGNSA. Trimming cost V 4 bases and J 3 bases, with 10 bases left between them. The CDR3 has 14 residues. CDR3 residues: CASSSSVFYNEQFF. The CDR3 DNA reads TGTGCCAGCAGCTCTAGTGTCTTCTACAATGAGCAGTTCTTC.

CDR3 region: CASSLSQRETQYF. The CDR3 coding sequence is TGTGCCAGCAGCTTATCGCAACGGGAGACCCAGTACTTC. The V call is TRBV7-3, the J call TRBJ2-5; D call uncertain. CDR1 and CDR2 from the germline V gene are SGHTA and FQGTGA. The CDR3 consists of 13 residues. Trimming stripped 2 bases from V and 5 bases from J, with 9 bases between.

This clonotype was detected ten times or more. This rearrangement joins TRBV12-3 or TRBV12-4 to TRBJ2-7; 8 bases map to TRBD2. The V gene end was trimmed by 6 bases and the J gene end by 1 base; junction bases not matched to a gene: 8. CDR3 length: 15 residues. CDR3 residues: CASSPTSGRSYEQYF. CDR3 bases: TGTGCCAGCAGCCCAACTAGCGGTCGTTCCTACGAGCAGTACTTC.

This clonotype occurred a few times. The rearrangement joins TRBV29-1 to TRBJ2-7; no clear D. The V end lost 7 bases, the J end lost 5 bases, and 27 bases lay between the germline ends. CDR3 length equals 16 residues. Looked up from germline, CDR1 is SQVTM and CDR2 is ANQGSEA. The CDR3 reads CSDGVVPLSRVDEQYF. CDR3 in DNA: TGCAGCGATGGGGTTGTTCCGTTGTCCCGGGTCGACGAGCAGTACTTC.

In this sample, this clonotype turned up a few times. This chain joins TRBV5-1 and TRBJ2-7, with D perhaps given as TRBD1 or TRBD2 (5 bases each). Trimming removed 7 bases from V and 2 bases from J, with 16 bases in between. The CDR3 is 14 amino acids. Per the germline V gene, CDR1 is SGHRS and CDR2 is YFSETQ. The CDR3 bases are TGCGCCAGCGCTTCGGGGACGGGGACCTACGAGCAGTACTTC. Residues: CASASGTGTYEQYF.

A remark on this clonotype: A much bigger clone sits one base away, suggesting this may be a read error. This rearrangement joins TRBV6-4 to TRBJ2-7; no definite D call. Trimming shortened V by 6 bases and J by 3 bases, and 12 bases separated the two germline ends. Germline values: CDR1 MRHNA, CDR2 SNTAGT. CDR3 size: 13 residues. CDR3 sequence: CASSPLAFYEQYF. The CDR3 DNA reads TGTGCCAGCAGCCCCTTGGCCTTCTACGAGCAGTACTTC.

This clonotype was picked up a small number of times. The rearrangement links TRBV6-5 to TRBJ1-1, with D unclear. Germline V CDR1 and CDR2: MNHEY, SVGAGI. The ends were cut back, 0 bases at V and 3 bases at J, with 8 bases in the middle. This CDR3 has 14 residues. The CDR3 DNA reads as TGTGCCAGCAGTTACTCGGCCCTTGACACTGAAGCTTTCTTT. It codes for CASSYSALDTEAFF.

In this sample, this clonotype turned up a few times. The V call is TRBV4-3, the J call TRBJ2-6, with D perhaps given as TRBD1 or TRBD2 (5 bases each). Germline CDR1 LGHNA, CDR2 YSLEER. CDR3 length: 16 residues. V was trimmed by 0 bases and J by 0 bases, leaving 6 bases between them. The CDR3 protein is CASSQERGSGANVLTF. CDR3 in DNA: TGCGCCAGCAGCCAAGAGAGGGGCTCTGGGGCCAACGTCCTGACTTTC.